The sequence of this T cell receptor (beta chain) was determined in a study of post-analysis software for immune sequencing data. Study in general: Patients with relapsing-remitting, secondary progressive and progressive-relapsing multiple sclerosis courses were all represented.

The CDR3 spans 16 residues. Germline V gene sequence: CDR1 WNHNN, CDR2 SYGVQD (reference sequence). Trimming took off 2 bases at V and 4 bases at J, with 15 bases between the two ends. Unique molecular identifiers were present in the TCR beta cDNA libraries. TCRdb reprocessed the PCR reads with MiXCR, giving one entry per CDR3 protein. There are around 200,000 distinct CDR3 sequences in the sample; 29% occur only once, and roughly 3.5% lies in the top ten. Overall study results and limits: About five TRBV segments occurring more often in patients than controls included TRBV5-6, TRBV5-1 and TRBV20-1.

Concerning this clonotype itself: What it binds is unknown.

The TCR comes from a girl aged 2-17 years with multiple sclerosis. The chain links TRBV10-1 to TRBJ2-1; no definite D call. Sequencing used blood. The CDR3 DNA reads TGCGCCAGCAGTGAGAACCGGCTCCACCTTTACAATGAGCAGTTCTTC. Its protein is CASSENRLHLYNEQFF.